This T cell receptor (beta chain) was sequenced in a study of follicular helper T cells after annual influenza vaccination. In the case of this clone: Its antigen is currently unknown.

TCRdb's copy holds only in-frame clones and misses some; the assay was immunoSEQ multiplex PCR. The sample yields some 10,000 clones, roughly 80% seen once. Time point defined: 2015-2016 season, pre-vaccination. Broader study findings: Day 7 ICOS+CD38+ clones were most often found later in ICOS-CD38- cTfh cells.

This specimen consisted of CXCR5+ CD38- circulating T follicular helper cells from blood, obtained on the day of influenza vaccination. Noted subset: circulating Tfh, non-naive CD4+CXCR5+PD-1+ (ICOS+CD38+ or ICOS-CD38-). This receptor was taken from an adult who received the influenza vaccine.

The CDR3 DNA reads as TGTGCCGGGCAAAGGTTTAGCACAGATACGCAGTATTTT. Its protein is CAGQRFSTDTQYF. The chain employs TRBV2 and TRBJ2-3; D uncertain. From germline, CDR1 is SNHLY and CDR2 FYNNEI. The CDR3 runs 13 residues. With 11 bases removed from V and 0 bases from J, the gap between germline ends came to 12 bases.